This is a list of T cell receptor beta chains from one sample in a study of radiotherapy plus CTLA-4 blockade in lung cancer. Clones were read by immunoSEQ multiplex PCR, and TCRdb kept only the in-frame ones, dropping some. The sample lists some 100,000 clones; 65% to 85% were seen once. Here the sequenced sample was peripheral blood, taken from a patient treated with radiotherapy plus ipilimumab. The receptors derive from a human donor with non-small cell lung cancer who had a partial response to radiotherapy plus ipilimumab. CDR3s include the opening cysteine and the closing phenylalanine or tryptophan. The order of the fields is clone size, J gene, D gene, V gene, CDR3 DNA, CDR3 protein. D genes are given only for firm matches. Only some rows state a clone size, as once, few, many or a class for expanded clones.

once	TRBJ1-1	TRBD1	TRBV6-5	TGTGCCAGCACCGAAACAGGGGGCACTGAAGCTTTCTTT	CASTETGGTEAFF
-	TRBJ1-3	-	TRBV6-6	TGTGCCAGCAGTCCCCGAGGCAGGGACTCTGGAAACACCATATATTTT	CASSPRGRDSGNTIYF
few	TRBJ1-1	-	TRBV20-1	TGCAGTGCTAGGAGGAACACTGAAGCTTTCTTT	CSARRNTEAFF
few	TRBJ1-5	TRBD1	TRBV28	TGTGCCAGTAAACAGGGGGGCTATAGCAATCAGCCCCAGCATTTT	CASKQGGYSNQPQHF
few	TRBJ1-1	TRBD1	TRBV5-1	TGCGCCAGCAGCTCCGGGACAGAGAACACTGAAGCTTTCTTT	CASSSGTENTEAFF
-	TRBJ2-1	-	TRBV27	TGTGCCAGCAGTTTAGGACAGTACAATGAGCAGTTCTTC	CASSLGQYNEQFF
-	TRBJ2-1	TRBD2	TRBV28	TGTGCCAGCAGTCTAGCGGGAGGGAACAATGAGCAGTTCTTC	CASSLAGGNNEQFF
-	TRBJ1-4	-	TRBV25-1	TGTGCCAGCAGTGAAAGAACGGGGGGCGCGGATGAAAAACTGTTTTTT	CASSERTGGADEKLFF
-	TRBJ2-5	-	TRBV18	TGTGCCAGCTCAAGGCTAGACGCAGAGACCCAGTACTTC	CASSRLDAETQYF
-	TRBJ2-7	-	TRBV10-2	TGCGCCAGCAGTGAGCTTGGGCAAGACGAGCAGTACTTC	CASSELGQDEQYF
-	TRBJ2-4	-	TRBV4-1	TGCGCCAGCAGCCAACCGCAGGGTAGGAACATTCAGTACTTC	CASSQPQGRNIQYF
-	TRBJ1-5	-	TRBV6-1	TGTGCCAGCAGGATGGACACCTATAGCAATCAGCCCCAGCATTTT	CASRMDTYSNQPQHF
-	TRBJ2-3	-	TRBV27	TGTGCCAGCAGCCTGAGGATGAGAGATACGCAGTATTTT	CASSLRMRDTQYF
-	TRBJ1-5	TRBD1	TRBV27	TGTGCCAGCAGTTTAAGAGGGGGCTATAGCAATCAGCCCCAGCATTTT	CASSLRGGYSNQPQHF
-	TRBJ2-6	-	TRBV7-2	TGTGCCAGCCTACGTTCTGGGGCCAACGTCCTGACTTTC	CASLRSGANVLTF
few	TRBJ2-5	TRBD2	TRBV10-1	TGCGCCAGCAGTGACACTAGCGGGGCGGGAGAGACCCAGTACTTC	CASSDTSGAGETQYF
-	TRBJ2-7	-	TRBV5-4	TGTGCCAGCAGCTTGGCCGGGGTACGACGCTACGAGCAGTACTTC	CASSLAGVRRYEQYF
-	TRBJ1-2	-	TRBV28	TGTGCCAGCAGTTTATTGGGGGGTAAGACGGATGGCTACACCTTC	CASSLLGGKTDGYTF
-	TRBJ2-7	TRBD2	TRBV5-1	TGCGCCAGCAGCCGCCGACTAGCGGGAGACCACGAGCAGTACTTC	CASSRRLAGDHEQYF
-	TRBJ2-5	-	TRBV2	TGTGCCAGCAGTTCAGGGAACCAAGAGACCCAGTACTTC	CASSSGNQETQYF
-	TRBJ2-7	-	TRBV28	TGTGCCAGCACTTCCCCAGGGATCGCCTACGAGCAGTACTTC	CASTSPGIAYEQYF
many	TRBJ1-5	-	TRBV6-5	TGTGCCAGCAGCCCCACAGGGAATGGGCAGCCCCAGCATTTT	CASSPTGNGQPQHF
-	TRBJ2-1	-	TRBV7-2	TGTGCCAGCAGCTTCAGGGTCCACTCCTACAATGAGCAGTTCTTC	CASSFRVHSYNEQFF
few	TRBJ2-7	TRBD2	TRBV28	TGTGCCAGCAGTAGGGGGACTAGCGGCCACTACGAGCAGTACTTC	CASSRGTSGHYEQYF
-	TRBJ1-1	-	TRBV30	TGTGCCTGGAGTGTAGGTTCGGCTCGGAGGACTGAAGCTTTCTTT	CAWSVGSARRTEAFF
-	TRBJ1-2	TRBD1	TRBV28	TGTGCCAGCAGTTTAGGGACAGTCTATGGCTACACCTTC	CASSLGTVYGYTF
-	TRBJ2-1	TRBD2	TRBV7-7	TGTGCTAGCAGCTTCGATAGCGGGAGCTACAATGAGCAGTTCTTC	CASSFDSGSYNEQFF
-	TRBJ1-2	-	TRBV28	TGTGCCAGCAGCCCCTCGGGGGGTGGCTACACCTTC	CASSPSGGGYTF
-	TRBJ1-5	-	TRBV6-6	TGTGCCGGCAGTTCCCGTGAGGATAGCAATCAGCCCCAGCATTTT	CAGSSREDSNQPQHF